Sequencing of this TCR beta chain was carried out in a study of T cell changes during pregnancy in multiple sclerosis. The assay was immunoSEQ multiplex PCR, and TCRdb's table has in-frame clones only and misses some. Among more than 70,000 clones, around 94% were seen once, and the ten largest hold about 2%. CDR1 is SNHLY and CDR2 is FYNNEI in the germline V gene. The CDR3 runs 11 residues. Unmatched junction bases numbered 6, after V lost 6 bases and J lost 15 bases. The sequence derives from a female donor with multiple sclerosis, enrolled in a pregnancy study. Specimen: peripheral blood, collected before pregnancy. The J gene is TRBJ2-1, the V gene TRBV2, with TRBD2 matching over 9 bases. This CDR3 is CASRASGRTFF. Here the CDR3 DNA reads TGTGCCAGCAGGGCCAGCGGGAGGACGTTCTTC.